This paragraph covers one T cell receptor (beta chain) sequence. Its target antigen remains unknown. Base qualities were left out, and no much larger clone turns up one base away. The sample comes from a study of control samples from healthy donors and cancer patients (dated by TCRdb to between 2020 and 2021). Library method: the immunoSEQ multiplex PCR assay. This immuneACCESS table, as held by TCRdb, lists in-frame sequences with V and J called but not all clones. Of the missing ones, under half trace to an unresolved V gene in checked studies; the others have no known cause. This sample holds approximately 120,000 clones; about 88% were observed only once. The ten biggest clones cover more than 1.5% of the sample. The V end loses 1 base and the J end loses 2 bases, and a stretch of 12 bases separates them. The germline V gene gives CDR1 as MNHNS and CDR2 as SASEGT. The cysteine opens and the phenylalanine closes a CDR3 of 15 amino acids. Only the CDR3 part of the read is kept: 45 bases, read in frame from the first base.

The clonotype comes from a man between 18 and 29 years old in good health. The V and J genes are TRBV6-1 and TRBJ2-7; the D gene identity is not certain. The source material was blood. The CDR3 protein sequence reads: CASSEGPTDTYEQYF. The DNA sequence reads TGTGCCAGCAGTGAAGGACCGACTGATACCTACGAGCAGTACTTC.